Listed below are T cell receptor beta chains from one sample, sequenced in a study of shared clonotypes between healthy human individuals. Using immunoSEQ multiplex PCR, the repertoire was profiled, and TCRdb retains in-frame clones only, with some absent. The sample yields some 120,000 clones, 68% seen once. The sample taken for sequencing was memory CD8+ T cells sorted from blood. Receptor source: a woman between 25 and 40 years old in good health. The CDR3 runs from the conserved cysteine through the conserved F or W. A D gene is named only where the DNA matches it firmly. Clone size is not always given. Where it is, it says once, few, many or a class for expanded clones.

once	TRBV11-3	TRBJ2-1	TRBD2	TGTGCCAGCCAACGGGAGGGTTACAATGAGCAGTTCTTC	CASQREGYNEQFF
-	TRBV5-6	TRBJ2-5	-	TGTGCCAGCAGCTTTTATTTCAAGGACACAGCGTACCAAGAGACCCAGTACTTC	CASSFYFKDTAYQETQYF
few	TRBV28	TRBJ1-2	TRBD1	TGTGCCAGCAGTGGGACAGGCGACTATGGCTACACCTTC	CASSGTGDYGYTF
-	TRBV9	TRBJ1-2	-	TGTGCCAGCAGCGGGTCCTCCCTAGGCTCGGGCTATGGCTACACCTTC	CASSGSSLGSGYGYTF
-	TRBV5-6	TRBJ2-7	-	TGTGCCAGCAGCCGCGGTGACTACGAGCAGTACTTC	CASSRGDYEQYF
few	TRBV4-1	TRBJ2-7	-	TGCGCCAGCAGCCAAGATTCTACTGGAATATACGAGCAGTACTTC	CASSQDSTGIYEQYF
many	TRBV13	TRBJ2-3	-	TGTGCCAGCAGCTTAAGCGACGGCGGGTCCACAGATACGCAGTATTTT	CASSLSDGGSTDTQYF
-	TRBV5-6	TRBJ2-5	TRBD1	TGTGCCAGCAGCTTACAGGGGTTAAGAGAGACCCAGTACTTC	CASSLQGLRETQYF
-	TRBV11-2	TRBJ2-7	-	TGTGCCAGCAGCTTTGTCGGACCCTACGAGCAGTACTTC	CASSFVGPYEQYF
-	TRBV4-2	TRBJ2-2	TRBD1	TGTGCCAGCAGCCAGGACAGGGGGTACACCGGGGAGCTGTTTTTT	CASSQDRGYTGELFF
once	TRBV9	TRBJ2-4	TRBD2	TGTGCCAGCAGCGCCGAAGCGCTAGCGGGGTTAAACATTCAGTACTTC	CASSAEALAGLNIQYF
-	TRBV7-6	TRBJ2-7	TRBD1	TGTGCCAGCAGCCCGGGACAGAATTACGAGCAGTACTTC	CASSPGQNYEQYF
few	TRBV15	TRBJ1-1	-	TGTGCCACCAGCAGAGATCTCAGGGTTACTGAAGCTTTCTTT	CATSRDLRVTEAFF
-	TRBV19	TRBJ2-7	-	TGTGCCAGTAGCCCCGGGGGGCTGGTCGAGCAGTACTTC	CASSPGGLVEQYF
-	TRBV7-9	TRBJ2-7	-	TGTGCCAGCAGCTTAGGGCGGGACATACGAGGGCAGTACTTC	CASSLGRDIRGQYF
-	TRBV27	TRBJ2-4	-	TGTGCCAGCGGGGAATGGTCTGGAAACATTCAGTACTTC	CASGEWSGNIQYF
few	TRBV5-4	TRBJ2-1	-	TGTGCCAGCAGCTTGGGCTGGGATGAGCAGTTCTTC	CASSLGWDEQFF
-	TRBV5-1	TRBJ2-3	TRBD2	TGCGCCAGCAGCTCAATTTTAGCGGGAGCCGGAGATACGCAGTATTTT	CASSSILAGAGDTQYF
-	TRBV14	TRBJ1-4	TRBD1	TGTGCCAGCAGCCCGACGAGGGACAGAACTAATGAAAAACTGTTTTTT	CASSPTRDRTNEKLFF
few	TRBV7-3	TRBJ2-1	TRBD2	TGTGCCAGCAGCTTGGTAGCGGGTGAGCAGTTCTTC	CASSLVAGEQFF
few	TRBV6-1	TRBJ2-7	-	TGTGCCAGCAGTGAAGAAGGCTCCAGCTCCTACGAGCAGTACTTC	CASSEEGSSSYEQYF
-	TRBV6-6	TRBJ1-5	-	TGTGCCAGCACCTCAGGTTTAAGGCAGCCCCAGCATTTT	CASTSGLRQPQHF
-	TRBV6-1	TRBJ2-6	-	TGTGCCAGCAGTTTGACTGTGGGGGCCAACGTCCTGACTTTC	CASSLTVGANVLTF
-	TRBV7-8	TRBJ2-3	TRBD1	TGTGCCAGCAGCTGGACAGGGCTTAGCACAGATACGCAGTATTTT	CASSWTGLSTDTQYF
-	TRBV7-9	TRBJ2-7	-	TGTGCCAGCAGCCCCCGAGACGCCACCTACGAGCAGTACTTC	CASSPRDATYEQYF
-	TRBV6-1	TRBJ2-2	-	TGTGCCAGCAGTGAATGGGCCGGGGAGCTGTTTTTT	CASSEWAGELFF
-	TRBV27	TRBJ1-2	-	TGTGCCAGCAGTTTATCGGGTGACAGGAGCAATGGCTACACCTTC	CASSLSGDRSNGYTF
-	TRBV4-1	TRBJ2-7	TRBD1	TGCGCCAGCAGCCTCTCGGGACAGGGGGACTACGAGCAGTACTTC	CASSLSGQGDYEQYF
-	TRBV5-1	TRBJ1-2	-	TGCGCCAGCAGCACCCAACAGGATCGGGGCTACACCTTC	CASSTQQDRGYTF